The source of this T cell receptor beta chain is a study of blood T cell repertoires in COVID-19. The V gene lost 1 base and the J gene lost 0 bases, with 10 bases spanning the gap. This CDR3 spans 16 amino acids. CDR1 and CDR2 from the germline V gene are SGHAT and FQNNGV. Method: immunoSEQ multiplex PCR; TCRdb's copy keeps in-frame clones and lacks some. The sample includes about 170,000 clones, roughly 88% seen only once; the top ten take around 4.8%. This rearrangement joins TRBV11-2 to TRBJ1-3; no clear D. Sequencing was carried out using peripheral blood. The sequence was collected from a man aged 18 to 29 with COVID-19, enrolled during active disease. Here the CDR3 reads CASSLGAVSSGNTIYF. The CDR3 DNA reads as TGTGCCAGCAGCTTAGGGGCCGTAAGCTCTGGAAACACCATATATTTT.